One T cell receptor (beta chain) is described in this entry. This entry is derived from a study of T cells in Graves' hyperthyroidism and ophthalmopathy. There are 13 residues in the CDR3. Germline values: CDR1 MGHDK, CDR2 SYGVNS. V shed 7 bases and J 10 bases; nucleotides not matched to a gene: 10. RNA transcripts provided the source from which TCR beta CDR3 regions were amplified. During a first-round RT-PCR of the TCR CDR3, the HTBI primer set was used. From the multiplex PCR reads, TCRdb called clonotypes with MiXCR, one entry per CDR3 protein. Of 750,000 to 950,000 distinct CDR3 sequences listed, over 35% are singletons.

The genes are TRBV25-1 and TRBJ1-2; 9 bases match TRBD1. The sequenced material came from blood. The sequence came from a man younger than 35 with Graves' hyperthyroidism. CDR3 sequence: CASIALAQGAYTF. The CDR3 nucleotides read TGTGCCAGCATAGCCCTGGCACAGGGGGCCTACACCTTC.